This note documents a single T cell receptor beta chain sequence. Source study methods: The authors estimated nucleated cell counts from reference gene primer amplification. The data were produced by immunoSEQ multiplex PCR, yet TCRdb's version contains in-frame clones alone and is incomplete. The DNA was the basis for D and trimming; V, J and clone size are from that table. Of 200,000 or so clones in the sample, approximately 90% were seen once. The data stem from a study of blood T cell repertoires in COVID-19. Study in general: PBMCs, B-cell-depleted T cells, or T cells provided the cDNA or gDNA that made up the material.

Participants, about 18 to 90 years old, spanned 24 US areas. Cohorts were assigned according to the clinical history that participants reported. Sequencing was done on a sample of PBMCs or T cells enriched from blood (not recorded which). The TCR sequence derives from a woman aged 25-40 years who had recovered from COVID-19.

The CDR3 sequence is CASSEVGVGEAFF. Written as DNA, the CDR3 is TGTGCCAGCAGTGAAGTCGGGGTGGGGGAAGCTTTCTTT. V gene TRBV2 combines with J gene TRBJ1-1; D gene unclear. The CDR3 covers 13 residues. Germline V gene sequence: CDR1 SNHLY, CDR2 FYNNEI. V was cut by 1 base and J by 8 bases, with 11 bases left in between.